Listed here are 11 T cell receptor beta chains from one sample, sequenced in a study of OX40 agonist ivuxolimab in advanced cancers. Here immunoSEQ multiplex PCR was the method, and the copy in TCRdb shows in-frame clones only, minus some. The repertoire holds more than 7,500 clones, with 60% to 80% as singletons. Sample: CD4+ or CD8+ T cells sorted from blood, taken in a trial of the OX40 agonist ivuxolimab. The receptors derive from an adult with an advanced solid tumor such as melanoma, head and neck, liver or kidney cancer.

This clone was detected only a few times. This chain uses TRBV6-1 with TRBJ1-6, with D unclear. Germline CDR1 reads MNHNS; CDR2 reads SASEGT. This CDR3 is 15 amino acids long. The ends were cut back, 3 bases at V and 7 bases at J, with 13 bases in the middle. The CDR3: CASSEFQFMNSPLHF. CDR3 DNA sequence: TGTGCCAGCAGTGAGTTTCAGTTTATGAATTCACCCCTCCACTTT.

This clone has only a few counts. The rearrangement uses TRBV19 and TRBJ2-4; D remains unclear. This CDR3 is 15 amino acids long. Per the germline V gene, CDR1 is LNHDA and CDR2 is SQIVND (reference sequence). Trimming took 5 bases from V and 6 from J, leaving 17 bases between them. The CDR3 spells CASSPSGNGGNIQYF. CDR3 sequence (DNA): TGTGCCAGTAGTCCCTCGGGCAACGGTGGAAACATTCAGTACTTC.

The chain has TRBV28 and TRBJ2-7; 14 bases line up with TRBD2. The length of the CDR3 is 18 residues. Germline loops: CDR1 MDHEN, CDR2 SYDVKM. With 5 bases clipped from V and 1 base from J, the junction kept 10 bases outside the gene matches. CDR3 nucleotide sequence: TGTGCCAGCAGTCCCCAAAGACTAGCGGGAGGGGGGTCCTACGAGCAGTACTTC. Amino acids: CASSPQRLAGGGSYEQYF. The variable domain in full, completed from reference TRBV28 and TRBJ2-7, reads DVKVTQSSRYLVKRTGEKVFLECVQDMDHENMFWYRQDPGLGLRLIYFSYDVKMKEKGDIPEGYSVSREKKERFSLILESASTNQTSMYLCASSPQRLAGGGSYEQYFGPGTRLTVT.

The CDR3 here is CASSLGQGGTYEQYF. The DNA of the CDR3 is TGTGCCAGCAGCTTGGGACAGGGAGGGACCTACGAGCAGTACTTC. V gene TRBV7-7 combines with J gene TRBJ2-7; TRBD1 agrees at 9 bases. The V and J ends lost 3 bases and 2 bases, in that order; junction bases with no gene match: 5. The CDR3 loop spans 15 amino acids. The germline V gene has CDR1 SSHAT and CDR2 FNYEAQ (reference sequence). Full variable domain (outside the CDR3, taken from reference TRBV7-7 and TRBJ2-7): GAGVSQSPRYKVTKRGQDVTLRCDPISSHATLYWYQQALGQGPEFLTYFNYEAQPDKSGLPSDRFSAERPEGSISTLTIQRTEQRDSAMYRCASSLGQGGTYEQYFGPGTRLTVT.

The V and J genes are TRBV7-3 and TRBJ2-3; D is undetermined. CDR1 SGHTA and CDR2 FQGTGA come from the germline V gene. The CDR3 consists of 14 residues. Deletions cut 5 bases from V and 4 bases from J, with 13 bases between. In nucleotides, the CDR3 is TGTGCCAGCAGCCCACCCGGACGGGCAGATACGCAGTATTTT. This gives the protein CASSPPGRADTQYF.

The rearrangement uses TRBV28 and TRBJ1-5; D not resolved. Trimming stripped 6 bases from V and 0 bases from J, with 9 bases between. This CDR3 is built from 14 residues. The germline V gene encodes CDR1 MDHEN and CDR2 SYDVKM. For the CDR3, the DNA is TGTGCCAGCAGGACCCATTCTAGCAATCAGCCCCAGCATTTT. Translation gives CASRTHSSNQPQHF.

The genes are TRBV6-1 and TRBJ2-7; D is unresolved. The CDR3 is 13 amino acids. V was trimmed by 2 bases and J by 1 base, leaving 6 bases between them. CDR1 and CDR2 from the germline V gene are MNHNS and SASEGT. The DNA of the CDR3 is TGTGCCAGCAGTGAAACGGTTTCCTACGAGCAGTACTTC. The encoded protein is CASSETVSYEQYF.

CDR3 in DNA: TGTGCCAGCAGTACGAGACAGGACACCTCCTACAATGAGCAGTTCTTC. It codes for CASSTRQDTSYNEQFF. V is TRBV28 and J is TRBJ2-1, with D perhaps TRBD1 (6 bases). Germline CDR1 and CDR2: MDHEN and SYDVKM. V was cut by 5 bases and J by 0 bases, with 14 bases left in between. CDR3 length: 16 residues.

V and J are TRBV11-2 and TRBJ2-2; 10 nucleotides match TRBD1. Germline CDR1 and CDR2: SGHAT and FQNNGV. CDR3 length equals 16 residues. Germline trimming cut 4 bases from V and 7 bases from J; bases unmatched to any gene: 9. For the CDR3, the DNA is TGTGCCAGCAGCTCGCTGGGACAGGGGTATTACGGGGAGCTGTTTTTT. Its protein product is CASSSLGQGYYGELFF.

This clone was recorded at least ten times. The chain uses TRBV27 and TRBJ2-7; no clear D gene. There are 14 residues in the CDR3. V was trimmed by 2 bases and J by 0 bases, leaving 8 bases between them. Germline V gene lookup returns CDR1 MNHEY and CDR2 SMNVEV (reference sequence). CDR3 region: CASSLGPASYEQYF. CDR3 sequence (DNA): TGTGCCAGCAGTTTAGGGCCCGCCTCCTACGAGCAGTACTTC.

The V call is TRBV7-3, the J call TRBJ2-3; D not certain. CDR1 is SGHTA, CDR2 FQGTGA, per germline. V was trimmed by 2 bases and J by 6 bases, leaving 6 bases between them. CDR3 length: 12 residues. CDR3 nucleotides: TGTGCCAGCAGCTTAGTAGGGGATACGCAGTATTTT. This encodes CASSLVGDTQYF.